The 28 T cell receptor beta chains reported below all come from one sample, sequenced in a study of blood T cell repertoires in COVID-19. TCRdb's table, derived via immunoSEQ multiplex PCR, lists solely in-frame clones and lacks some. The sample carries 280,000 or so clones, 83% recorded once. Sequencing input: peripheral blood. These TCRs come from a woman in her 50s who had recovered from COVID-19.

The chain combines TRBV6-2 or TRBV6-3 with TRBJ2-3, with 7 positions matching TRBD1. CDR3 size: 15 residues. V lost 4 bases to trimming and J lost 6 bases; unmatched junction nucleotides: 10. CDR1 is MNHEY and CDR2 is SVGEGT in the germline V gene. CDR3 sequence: CASSSLGTAPDTQYF. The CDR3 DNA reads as TGTGCCAGCAGTTCCCTCGGGACAGCTCCCGATACGCAGTATTTT.

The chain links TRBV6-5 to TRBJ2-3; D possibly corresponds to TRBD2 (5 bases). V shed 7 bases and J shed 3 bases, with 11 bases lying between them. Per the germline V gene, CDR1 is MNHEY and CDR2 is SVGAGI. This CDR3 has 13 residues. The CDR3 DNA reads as TGTGCCAGCAAGGCCAGGAGGACAGATACGCAGTATTTT. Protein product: CASKARRTDTQYF.

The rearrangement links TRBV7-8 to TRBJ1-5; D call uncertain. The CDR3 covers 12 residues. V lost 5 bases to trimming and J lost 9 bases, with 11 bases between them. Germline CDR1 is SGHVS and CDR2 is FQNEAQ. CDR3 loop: CASSRHAGPQHF. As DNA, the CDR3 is TGTGCCAGCAGCCGCCACGCGGGGCCCCAGCATTTT.

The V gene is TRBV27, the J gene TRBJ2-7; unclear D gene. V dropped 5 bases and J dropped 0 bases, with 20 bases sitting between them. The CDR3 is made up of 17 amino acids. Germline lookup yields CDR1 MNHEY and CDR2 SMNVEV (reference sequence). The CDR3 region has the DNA TGTGCCAGCAGTCCAACCCCCGGAAGGAGATACTCCTACGAGCAGTACTTC. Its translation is CASSPTPGRRYSYEQYF.

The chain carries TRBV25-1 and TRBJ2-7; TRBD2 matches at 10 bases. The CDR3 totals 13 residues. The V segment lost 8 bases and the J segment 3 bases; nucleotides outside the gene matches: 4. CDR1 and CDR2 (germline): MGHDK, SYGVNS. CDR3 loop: CASLIAGGYEQYF. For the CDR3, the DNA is TGTGCCAGCCTTATAGCGGGAGGCTACGAGCAGTACTTC.

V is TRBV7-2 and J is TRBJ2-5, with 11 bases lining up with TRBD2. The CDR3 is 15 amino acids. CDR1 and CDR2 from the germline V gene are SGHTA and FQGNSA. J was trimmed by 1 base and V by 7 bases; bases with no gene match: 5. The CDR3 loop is CASIRTSGPQETQYF. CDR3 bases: TGTGCCAGCATAAGGACTAGCGGGCCCCAAGAGACCCAGTACTTC. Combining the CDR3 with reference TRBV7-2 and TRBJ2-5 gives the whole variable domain GAGVSQSPSNKVTEKGKDVELRCDPISGHTALYWYRQSLGQGLEFLIYFQGNSAPDKSGLPSDRFSAERTGGSVSTLTIQRTQQEDSAVYLCASIRTSGPQETQYFGPGTRLLVL.

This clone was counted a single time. CDR3 residues: CASGGGDPRPQHF. DNA of the CDR3: TGTGCCAGCGGGGGGGGAGACCCACGGCCCCAGCATTTT. The rearrangement joins TRBV28 to TRBJ1-5, with a weak D call TRBD1 (5 bases). Germline values: CDR1 MDHEN, CDR2 SYDVKM. With 8 bases removed from V and 9 bases from J, the gap between germline ends came to 17 bases. This CDR3 is built from 13 residues.

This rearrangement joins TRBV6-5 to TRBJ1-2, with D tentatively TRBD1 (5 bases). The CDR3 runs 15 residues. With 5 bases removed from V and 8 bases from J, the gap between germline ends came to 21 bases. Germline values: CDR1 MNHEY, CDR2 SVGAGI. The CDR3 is CASSQLGRPLGGYTF. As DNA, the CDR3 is TGTGCCAGCAGTCAATTGGGGCGACCTCTCGGGGGCTACACCTTC.

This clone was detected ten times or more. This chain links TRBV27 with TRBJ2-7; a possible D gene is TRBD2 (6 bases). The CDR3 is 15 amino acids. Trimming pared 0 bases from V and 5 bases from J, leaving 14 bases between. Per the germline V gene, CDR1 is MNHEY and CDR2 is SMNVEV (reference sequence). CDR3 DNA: TGTGCCAGCAGTTTATCATCTAGCGTAAACAACGAGCAGTACTTC. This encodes CASSLSSSVNNEQYF.

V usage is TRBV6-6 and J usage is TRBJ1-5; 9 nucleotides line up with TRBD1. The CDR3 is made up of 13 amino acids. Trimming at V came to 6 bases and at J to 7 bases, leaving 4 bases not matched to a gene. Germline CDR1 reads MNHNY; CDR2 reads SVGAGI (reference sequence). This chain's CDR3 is CASSNDRGQPQHF. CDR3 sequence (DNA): TGTGCCAGCAGCAACGACAGGGGGCAGCCCCAGCATTTT.

CDR3 protein: CASSRTSGNTEAFF. The CDR3 DNA is TGCGCCAGCAGCCGAACTTCGGGGAACACTGAAGCTTTCTTT. V is TRBV4-1 and J is TRBJ1-1; D unclear. This CDR3 contains 14 residues. Germline values: CDR1 MGHRA, CDR2 YSYEKL. V was cut by 4 bases and J by 1 base, with 10 bases left in between.

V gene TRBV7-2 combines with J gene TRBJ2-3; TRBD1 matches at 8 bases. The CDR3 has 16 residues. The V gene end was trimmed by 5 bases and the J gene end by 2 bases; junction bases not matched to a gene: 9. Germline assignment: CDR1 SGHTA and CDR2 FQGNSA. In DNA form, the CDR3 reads TGTGCCAGCAGCCCGACAGGGGCCATGAACACAGATACGCAGTATTTT. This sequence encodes CASSPTGAMNTDTQYF.

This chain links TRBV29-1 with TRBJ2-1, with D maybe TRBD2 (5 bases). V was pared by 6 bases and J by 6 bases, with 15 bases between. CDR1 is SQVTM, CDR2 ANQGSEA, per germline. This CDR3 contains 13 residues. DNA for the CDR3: TGCAGCGTCCCCGCGAGGGTCGGCAATGAGCAGTTCTTC. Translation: CSVPARVGNEQFF.

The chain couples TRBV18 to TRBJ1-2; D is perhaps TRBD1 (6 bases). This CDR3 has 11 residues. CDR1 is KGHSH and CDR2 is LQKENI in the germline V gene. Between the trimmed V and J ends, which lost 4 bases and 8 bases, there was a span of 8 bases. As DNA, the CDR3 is TGTGCCAGCTCACAGGGGGACGGCTACACCTTC. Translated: CASSQGDGYTF.

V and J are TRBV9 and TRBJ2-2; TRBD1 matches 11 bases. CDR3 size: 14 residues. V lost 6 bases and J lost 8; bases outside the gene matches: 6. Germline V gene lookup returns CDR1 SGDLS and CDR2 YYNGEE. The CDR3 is CASTPGQGAGELFF. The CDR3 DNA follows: TGTGCCAGCACTCCAGGACAGGGGGCAGGGGAGCTGTTTTTT.

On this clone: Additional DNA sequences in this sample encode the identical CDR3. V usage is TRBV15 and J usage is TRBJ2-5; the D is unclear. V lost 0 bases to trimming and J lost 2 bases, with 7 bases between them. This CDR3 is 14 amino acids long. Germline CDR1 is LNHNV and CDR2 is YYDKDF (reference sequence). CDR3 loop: CATSRDRGQETQYF. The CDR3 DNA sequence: TGTGCCACCAGCAGAGATCGCGGACAAGAGACCCAGTACTTC.

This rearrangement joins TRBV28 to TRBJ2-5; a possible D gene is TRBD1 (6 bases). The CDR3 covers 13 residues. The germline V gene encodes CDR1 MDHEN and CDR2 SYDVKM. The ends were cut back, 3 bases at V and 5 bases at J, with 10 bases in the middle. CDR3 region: CASSFRGRETQYF. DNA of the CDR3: TGTGCCAGCAGTTTCAGGGGCCGGGAGACCCAGTACTTC.

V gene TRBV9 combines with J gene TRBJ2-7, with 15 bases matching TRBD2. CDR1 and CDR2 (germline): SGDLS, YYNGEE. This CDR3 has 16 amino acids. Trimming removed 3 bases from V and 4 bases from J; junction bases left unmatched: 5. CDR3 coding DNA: TGTGCCAGCAGCGAGGGACTAGCGGGAGGCCTTTACGAGCAGTACTTC. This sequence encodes CASSEGLAGGLYEQYF.

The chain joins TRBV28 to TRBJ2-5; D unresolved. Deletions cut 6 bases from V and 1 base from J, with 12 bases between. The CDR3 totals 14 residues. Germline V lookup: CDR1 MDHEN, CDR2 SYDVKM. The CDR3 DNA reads TGTGCCAGCAGCCTTCGCGATCTCCAAGAGACCCAGTACTTC. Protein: CASSLRDLQETQYF.

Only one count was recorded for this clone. CDR3 nucleotides: TGTGCCACCAGTGATGATTCCGGGAGACCCTATGGCTACACCTTC. The encoded protein is CATSDDSGRPYGYTF. V is TRBV24-1 and J is TRBJ1-2; no clear D. Germline V gene sequence: CDR1 KGHDR, CDR2 SFDVKD. Between the trimmed V and J ends, which lost 3 bases and 4 bases, there was a span of 14 bases. This CDR3 is 15 amino acids long.

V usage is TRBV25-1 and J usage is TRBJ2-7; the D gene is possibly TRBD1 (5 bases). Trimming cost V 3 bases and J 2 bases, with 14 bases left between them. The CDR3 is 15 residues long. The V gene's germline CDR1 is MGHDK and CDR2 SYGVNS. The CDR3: CASSDWQGGTYEQYF. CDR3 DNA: TGTGCCAGCAGTGATTGGCAGGGTGGTACCTACGAGCAGTACTTC.

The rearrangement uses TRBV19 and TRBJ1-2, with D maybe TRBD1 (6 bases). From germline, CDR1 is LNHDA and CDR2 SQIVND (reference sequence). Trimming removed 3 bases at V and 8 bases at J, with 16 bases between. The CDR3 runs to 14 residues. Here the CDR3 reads CASSMLAQGTGYTF. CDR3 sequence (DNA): TGTGCCAGTAGTATGTTAGCCCAGGGGACGGGCTACACCTTC.

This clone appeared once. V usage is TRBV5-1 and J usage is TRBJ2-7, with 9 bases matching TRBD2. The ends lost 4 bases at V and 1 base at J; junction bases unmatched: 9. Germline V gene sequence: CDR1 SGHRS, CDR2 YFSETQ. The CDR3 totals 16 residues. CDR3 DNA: TGCGCCAGCAGCCAAGTAGCGGGAGTGCTTTCCTACGAGCAGTACTTC. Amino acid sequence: CASSQVAGVLSYEQYF.

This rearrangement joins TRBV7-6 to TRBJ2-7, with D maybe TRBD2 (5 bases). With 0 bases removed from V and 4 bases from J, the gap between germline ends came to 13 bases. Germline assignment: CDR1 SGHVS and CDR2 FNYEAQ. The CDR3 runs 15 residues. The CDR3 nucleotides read TGTGCCAGCAGCTTAGCGGCGGTCGGGGTGTACGAGCAGTACTTC. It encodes CASSLAAVGVYEQYF.

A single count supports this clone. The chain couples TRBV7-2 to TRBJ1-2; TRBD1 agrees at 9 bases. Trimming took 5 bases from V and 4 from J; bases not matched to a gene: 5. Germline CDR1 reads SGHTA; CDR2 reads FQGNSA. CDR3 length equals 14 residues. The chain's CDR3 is CASSQGTGPYGYTF. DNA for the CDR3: TGTGCCAGCAGCCAAGGGACAGGGCCCTATGGCTACACCTTC.

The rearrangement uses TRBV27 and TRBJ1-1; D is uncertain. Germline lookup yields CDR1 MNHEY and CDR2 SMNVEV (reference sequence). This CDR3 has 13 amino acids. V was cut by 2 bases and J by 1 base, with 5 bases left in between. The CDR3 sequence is CASSLAGNTEAFF. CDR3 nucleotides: TGTGCCAGCAGTTTAGCGGGGAACACTGAAGCTTTCTTT.

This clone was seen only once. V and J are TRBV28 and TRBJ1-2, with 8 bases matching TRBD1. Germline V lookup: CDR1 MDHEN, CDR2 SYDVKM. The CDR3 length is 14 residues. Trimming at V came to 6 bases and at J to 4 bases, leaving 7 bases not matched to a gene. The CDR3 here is CASSEGQEFYGYTF. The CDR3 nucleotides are TGTGCCAGCAGCGAGGGACAGGAGTTCTATGGCTACACCTTC.

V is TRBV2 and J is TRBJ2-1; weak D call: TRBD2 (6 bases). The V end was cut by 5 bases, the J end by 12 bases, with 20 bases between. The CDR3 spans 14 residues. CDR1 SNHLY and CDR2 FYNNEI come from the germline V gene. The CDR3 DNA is TGTGCCAGCAGTTCTGGGACCGGGGGAGGAGTGCAGTTCTTC. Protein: CASSSGTGGGVQFF.